The following is a T cell receptor beta chain sequence with its context. Its antigen is unknown. CDR3 length: 15 amino acids. Germline CDR1 MNHNS, CDR2 SASEGT. Losses at the gene ends were 1 base for V and 0 bases for J; bases not matched to a gene: 1. Running of the assay took place at deep level. Profiling relied on immunoSEQ multiplex PCR, and the TCRdb table lists in-frame clones only, not all of them. Altogether millions of clones are present, 93% being singletons, with the ten largest covering about 0.39%. These data are taken from a study of shared clonotypes between healthy human individuals. Study-wide points: Generation probability values for non-shared clonotypes were lower than those for clonotypes shared by all four donors. Even with large depth, rarefaction showed that sorted-subset sequencing was incomplete.

This TCR was sampled from a man between 18 and 35 years old in good health. Some clones in this sample may be carry-over from other donors' samples. Sequences were obtained from naive CD4+ T cells from PBMCs. Subset noted: CD45RA+ positively selected. V is TRBV6-1 and J is TRBJ2-7; 9 nucleotides agree with TRBD2. CDR3 DNA: TGTGCCAGCAGTGAAGAAGCGGGAGGCTCCTACGAGCAGTACTTC. Its translation: CASSEEAGGSYEQYF.